This T cell receptor beta chain was recovered during a study of blood T cell repertoires in COVID-19. Study overall: There were acute and convalescent COVID-19 samples, and they came from the United States, Italy and Spain. T cells, B-cell-depleted T cells, or PBMCs provided the cDNA or gDNA that served as material.

This CDR3 is built from 17 residues. CDR1 and CDR2 from the germline V gene are SGHTA and FQGNSA. The ends lost 7 bases at V and 2 bases at J; junction bases unmatched: 13. TCRdb's copy holds only in-frame clones and misses some; the assay was immunoSEQ multiplex PCR. The table has 150,000 to 200,000 clones, approximately 83% seen once. Sequenced: peripheral blood. The chain uses TRBV7-2 and TRBJ2-3; 9 nucleotides agree with TRBD2. The receptor comes from a man between 70 and 80 years old who had recovered from COVID-19. In nucleotides, the CDR3 is TGTGCCAGCATCTCTAGGGTTAGCGGGGGCTCCACAGATACGCAGTATTTT. Encoded protein: CASISRVSGGSTDTQYF. Complete variable domain (other parts from reference TRBV7-2 and TRBJ2-3): GAGVSQSPSNKVTEKGKDVELRCDPISGHTALYWYRQSLGQGLEFLIYFQGNSAPDKSGLPSDRFSAERTGGSVSTLTIQRTQQEDSAVYLCASISRVSGGSTDTQYFGPGTRLTVL.